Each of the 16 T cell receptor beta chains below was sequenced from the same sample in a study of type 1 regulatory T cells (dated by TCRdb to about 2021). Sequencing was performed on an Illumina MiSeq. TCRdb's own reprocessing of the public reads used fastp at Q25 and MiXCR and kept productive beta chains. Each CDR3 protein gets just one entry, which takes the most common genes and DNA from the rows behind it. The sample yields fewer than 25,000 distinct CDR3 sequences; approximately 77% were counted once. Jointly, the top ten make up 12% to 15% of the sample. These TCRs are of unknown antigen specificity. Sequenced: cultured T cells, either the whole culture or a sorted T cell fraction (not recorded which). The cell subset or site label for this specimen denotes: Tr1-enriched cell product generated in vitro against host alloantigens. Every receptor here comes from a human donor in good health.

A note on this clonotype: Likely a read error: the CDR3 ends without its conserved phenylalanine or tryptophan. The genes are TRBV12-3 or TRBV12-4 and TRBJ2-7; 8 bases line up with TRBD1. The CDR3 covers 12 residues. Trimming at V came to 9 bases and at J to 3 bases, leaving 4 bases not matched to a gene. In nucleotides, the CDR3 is TGTGCCAGTAGACAGGGGAACTACGAGCAGTACCTC. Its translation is CASRQGNYEQYL.

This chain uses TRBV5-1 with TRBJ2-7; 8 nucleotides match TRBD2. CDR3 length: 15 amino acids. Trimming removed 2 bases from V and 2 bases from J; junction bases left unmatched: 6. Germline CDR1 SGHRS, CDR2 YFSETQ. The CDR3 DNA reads TGCGCCAGCAGCTTACAAGCCGGGGGGGCCTACGAGCAGTACTTC. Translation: CASSLQAGGAYEQYF.

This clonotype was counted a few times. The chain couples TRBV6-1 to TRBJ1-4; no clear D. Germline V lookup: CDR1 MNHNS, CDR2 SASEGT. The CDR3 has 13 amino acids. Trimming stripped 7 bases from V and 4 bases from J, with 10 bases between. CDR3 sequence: CASIQEYNEKLFF. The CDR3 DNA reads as TGTGCCAGCATCCAGGAGTATAATGAAAAACTGTTTTTT.

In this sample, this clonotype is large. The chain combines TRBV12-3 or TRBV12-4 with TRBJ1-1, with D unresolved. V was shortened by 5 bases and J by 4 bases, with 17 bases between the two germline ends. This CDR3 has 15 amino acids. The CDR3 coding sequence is TGTGCCAGCAGTCCCCTCTCGGCTGCGCGCACTGAAGCTTTCTTT. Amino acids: CASSPLSAARTEAFF.

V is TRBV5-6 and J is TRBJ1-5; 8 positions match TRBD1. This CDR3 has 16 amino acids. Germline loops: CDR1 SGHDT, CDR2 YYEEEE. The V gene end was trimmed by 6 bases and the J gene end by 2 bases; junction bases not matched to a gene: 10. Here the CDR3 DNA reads TGTGCCAGCACCTCCTCCGGGACAGGACGCAATCAGCCCCAGCATTTT. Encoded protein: CASTSSGTGRNQPQHF.

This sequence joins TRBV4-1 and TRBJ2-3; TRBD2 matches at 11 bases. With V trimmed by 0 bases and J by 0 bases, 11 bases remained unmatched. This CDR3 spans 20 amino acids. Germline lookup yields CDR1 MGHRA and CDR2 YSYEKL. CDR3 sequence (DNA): TGCGCCAGCAGCCAAGAGACGTGGCTAGCGGGGGGCGATAGCACAGATACGCAGTATTTT. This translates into CASSQETWLAGGDSTDTQYF.

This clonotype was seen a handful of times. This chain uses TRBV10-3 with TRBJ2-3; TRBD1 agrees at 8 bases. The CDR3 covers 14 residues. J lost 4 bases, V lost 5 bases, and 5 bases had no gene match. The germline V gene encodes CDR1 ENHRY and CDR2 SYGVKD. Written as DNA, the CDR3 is TGTGCCATCAGTCCCGCAGGGGGCCCAGATACGCAGTATTTT. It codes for CAISPAGGPDTQYF.

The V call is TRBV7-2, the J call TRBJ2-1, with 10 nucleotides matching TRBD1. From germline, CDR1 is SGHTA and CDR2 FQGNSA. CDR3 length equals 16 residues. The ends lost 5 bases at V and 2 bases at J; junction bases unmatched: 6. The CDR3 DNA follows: TGTGCCAGCAGCGCCACCGGGACAGGGGCCTACAATGAGCAGTTCTTC. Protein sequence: CASSATGTGAYNEQFF.

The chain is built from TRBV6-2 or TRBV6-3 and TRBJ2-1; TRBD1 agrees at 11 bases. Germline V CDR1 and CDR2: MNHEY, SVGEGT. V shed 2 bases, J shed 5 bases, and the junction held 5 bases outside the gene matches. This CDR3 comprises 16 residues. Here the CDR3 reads CASSYPGQGANNEQFF. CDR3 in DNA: TGTGCCAGCAGTTACCCCGGACAGGGGGCGAACAATGAGCAGTTCTTC.

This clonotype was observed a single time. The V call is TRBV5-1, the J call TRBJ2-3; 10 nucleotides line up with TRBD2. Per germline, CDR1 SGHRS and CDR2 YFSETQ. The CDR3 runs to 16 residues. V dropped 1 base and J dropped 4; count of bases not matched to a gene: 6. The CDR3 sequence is CASSLPLAGVPDTQYF. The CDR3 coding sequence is TGCGCCAGCAGCTTGCCCCTAGCGGGGGTCCCAGATACGCAGTATTTT.

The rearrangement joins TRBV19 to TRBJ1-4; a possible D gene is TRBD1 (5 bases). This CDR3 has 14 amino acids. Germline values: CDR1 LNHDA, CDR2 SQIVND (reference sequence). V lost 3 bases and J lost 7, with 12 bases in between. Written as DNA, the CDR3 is TGTGCCAGTAGTATCGGGACCGGTGGTGAAAAACTGTTTTTT. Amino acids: CASSIGTGGEKLFF.

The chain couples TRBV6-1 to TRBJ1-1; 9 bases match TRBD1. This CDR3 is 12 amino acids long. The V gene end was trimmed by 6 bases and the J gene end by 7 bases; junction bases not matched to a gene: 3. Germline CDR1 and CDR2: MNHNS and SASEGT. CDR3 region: CASRRTGDEAFF. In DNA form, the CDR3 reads TGTGCCAGCAGACGGACAGGGGATGAAGCTTTCTTT.

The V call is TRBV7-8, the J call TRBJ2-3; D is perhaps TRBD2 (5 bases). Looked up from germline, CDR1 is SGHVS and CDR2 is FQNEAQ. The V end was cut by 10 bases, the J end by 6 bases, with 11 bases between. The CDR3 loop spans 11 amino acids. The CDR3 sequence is CATSAADTQYF. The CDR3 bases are TGTGCCACTTCAGCGGCGGATACGCAGTATTTT.

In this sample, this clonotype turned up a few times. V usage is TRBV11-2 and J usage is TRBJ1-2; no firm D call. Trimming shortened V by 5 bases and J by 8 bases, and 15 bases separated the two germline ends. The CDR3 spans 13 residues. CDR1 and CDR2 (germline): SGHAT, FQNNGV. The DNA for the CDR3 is TGTGCCAGCAGCCCCCGGACCGGTGAGGGCTACACCTTC. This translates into CASSPRTGEGYTF.

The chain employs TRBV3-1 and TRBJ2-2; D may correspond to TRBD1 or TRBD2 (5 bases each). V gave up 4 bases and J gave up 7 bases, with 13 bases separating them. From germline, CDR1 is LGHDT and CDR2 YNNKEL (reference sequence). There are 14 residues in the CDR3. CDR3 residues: CASSPGTDVGELFF. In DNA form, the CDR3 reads TGTGCCAGCAGCCCCGGGACGGACGTCGGGGAGCTGTTTTTT.

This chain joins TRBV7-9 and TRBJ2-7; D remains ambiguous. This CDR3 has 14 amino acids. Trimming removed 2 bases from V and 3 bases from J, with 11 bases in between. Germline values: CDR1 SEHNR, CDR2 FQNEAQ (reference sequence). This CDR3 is CASSLRSRSYEQYF. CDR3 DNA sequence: TGTGCCAGCAGCTTAAGGTCCCGGAGCTACGAGCAGTACTTC.